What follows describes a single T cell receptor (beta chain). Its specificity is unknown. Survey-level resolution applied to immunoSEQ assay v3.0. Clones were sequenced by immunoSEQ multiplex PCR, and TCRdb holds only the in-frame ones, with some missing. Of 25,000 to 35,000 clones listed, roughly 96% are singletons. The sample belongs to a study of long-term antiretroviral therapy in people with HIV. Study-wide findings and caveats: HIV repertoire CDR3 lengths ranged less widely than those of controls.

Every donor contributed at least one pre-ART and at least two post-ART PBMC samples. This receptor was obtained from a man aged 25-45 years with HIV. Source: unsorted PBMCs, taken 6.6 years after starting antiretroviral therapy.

CDR3 loop: CASSAGTGGYYGYTF. DNA of the CDR3: TGTGCCAGCAGTGCCGGGACAGGGGGATACTATGGCTACACCTTC. The V call is TRBV27, the J call TRBJ1-2; 11 bases line up with TRBD1. Trimming removed 5 bases from V and 3 bases from J; junction bases left unmatched: 5. The germline V gene has CDR1 MNHEY and CDR2 SMNVEV (reference sequence). CDR3 length: 15 amino acids.